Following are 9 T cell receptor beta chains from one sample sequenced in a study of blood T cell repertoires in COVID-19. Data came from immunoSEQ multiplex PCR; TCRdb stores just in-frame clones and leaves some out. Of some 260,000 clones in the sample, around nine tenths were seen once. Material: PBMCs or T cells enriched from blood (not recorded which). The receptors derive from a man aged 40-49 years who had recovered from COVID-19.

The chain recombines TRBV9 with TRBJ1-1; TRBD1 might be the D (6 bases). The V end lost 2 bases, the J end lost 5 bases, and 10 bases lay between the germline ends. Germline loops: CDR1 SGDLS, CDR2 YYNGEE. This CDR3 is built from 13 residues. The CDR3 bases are TGTGCCAGCAGCGTCTCAGGGGATACTGAAGCTTTCTTT. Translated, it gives CASSVSGDTEAFF.

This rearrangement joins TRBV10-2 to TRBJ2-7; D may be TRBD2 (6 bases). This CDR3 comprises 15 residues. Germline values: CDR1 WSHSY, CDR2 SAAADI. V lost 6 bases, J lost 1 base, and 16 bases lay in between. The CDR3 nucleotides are TGCGCCAGCAGGGACTACTCTTTAGTTTCCTACGAGCAGTACTTC. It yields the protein CASRDYSLVSYEQYF.

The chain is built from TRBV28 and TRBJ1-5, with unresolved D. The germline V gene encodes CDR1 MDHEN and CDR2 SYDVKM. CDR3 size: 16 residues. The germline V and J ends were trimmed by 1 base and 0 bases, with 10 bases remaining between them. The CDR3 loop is CASSLLELYSNQPQHF. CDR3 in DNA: TGTGCCAGCAGTTTATTGGAGTTGTATAGCAATCAGCCCCAGCATTTT.

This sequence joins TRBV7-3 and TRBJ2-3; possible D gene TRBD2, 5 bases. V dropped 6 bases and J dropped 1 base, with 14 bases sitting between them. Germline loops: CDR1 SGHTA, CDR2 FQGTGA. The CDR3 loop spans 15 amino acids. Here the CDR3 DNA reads TGTGCCAGCAGAGACCCGGGATCTGGCACAGATACGCAGTATTTT. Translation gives CASRDPGSGTDTQYF.

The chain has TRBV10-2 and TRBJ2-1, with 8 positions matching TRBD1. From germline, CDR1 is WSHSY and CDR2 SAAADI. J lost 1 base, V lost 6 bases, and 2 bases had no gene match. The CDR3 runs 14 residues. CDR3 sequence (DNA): TGCGCCAGCAGCGACAGGGGTTCCTACAATGAGCAGTTCTTC. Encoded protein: CASSDRGSYNEQFF.

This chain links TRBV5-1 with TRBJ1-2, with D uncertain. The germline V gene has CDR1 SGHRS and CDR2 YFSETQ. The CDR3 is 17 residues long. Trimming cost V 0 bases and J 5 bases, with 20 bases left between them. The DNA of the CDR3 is TGCGCCAGCAGCTTGGGGTTCGGCGAAAAGGAGGGTTATGGCTACACCTTC. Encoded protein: CASSLGFGEKEGYGYTF.

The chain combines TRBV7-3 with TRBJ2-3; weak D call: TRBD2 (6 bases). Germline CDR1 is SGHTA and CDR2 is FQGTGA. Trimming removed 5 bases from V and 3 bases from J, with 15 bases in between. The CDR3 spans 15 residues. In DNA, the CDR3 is TGTGCCAGCAGCACGGGACTCATACGGACAGATACGCAGTATTTT. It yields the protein CASSTGLIRTDTQYF.

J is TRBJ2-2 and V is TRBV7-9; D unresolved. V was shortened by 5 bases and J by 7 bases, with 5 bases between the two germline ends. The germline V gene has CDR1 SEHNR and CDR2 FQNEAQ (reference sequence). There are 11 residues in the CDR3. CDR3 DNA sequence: TGTGCCAGCAGCGCCTACGGGGAGCTGTTTTTT. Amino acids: CASSAYGELFF.

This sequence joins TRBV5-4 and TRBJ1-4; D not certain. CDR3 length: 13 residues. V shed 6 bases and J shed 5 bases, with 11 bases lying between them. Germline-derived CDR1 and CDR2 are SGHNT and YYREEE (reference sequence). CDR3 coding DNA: TGTGCCAGCACACTGAGGCACAATGAAAAACTGTTTTTT. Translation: CASTLRHNEKLFF. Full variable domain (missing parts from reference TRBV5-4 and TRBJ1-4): ETGVTQSPTHLIKTRGQQVTLRCSSQSGHNTVSWYQQALGQGPQFIFQYYREEENGRGNFPPRFSGLQFPNYSSELNVNALELDDSALYLCASTLRHNEKLFFGSGTQLSVL.